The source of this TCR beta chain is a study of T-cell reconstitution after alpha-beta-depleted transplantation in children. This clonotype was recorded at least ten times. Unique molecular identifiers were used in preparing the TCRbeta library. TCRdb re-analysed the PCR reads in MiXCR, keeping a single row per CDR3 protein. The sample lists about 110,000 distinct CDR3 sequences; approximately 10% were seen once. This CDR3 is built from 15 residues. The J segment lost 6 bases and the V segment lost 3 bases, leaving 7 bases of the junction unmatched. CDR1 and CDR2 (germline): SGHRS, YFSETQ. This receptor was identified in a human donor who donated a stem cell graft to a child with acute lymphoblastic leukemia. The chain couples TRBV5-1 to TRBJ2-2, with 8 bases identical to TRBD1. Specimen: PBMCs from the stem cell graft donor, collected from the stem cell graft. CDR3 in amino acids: CASSWEGQGPGELFF. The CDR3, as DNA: TGCGCCAGCAGCTGGGAAGGACAGGGTCCCGGGGAGCTGTTTTTT.